This TCR beta chain came from a study of cytomegalovirus exposure and HLA in healthy donors. Study as a whole: As an earlier analysis found, roughly 180 million T cells yielded 117 million unique TCR beta sequences. Study-level results: Indistinguishable V segments, including TRBV6-2 and TRBV6-3, were excluded.

A remark on this clone: Its target is not known.

Amplification used 60 Vbeta primers and 13 Jbeta primers. The method was immunoSEQ multiplex PCR; TCRdb's version includes in-frame clones alone and lacks a portion of them. The table includes about 130,000 clones, 75% to 80% detected once. CDR1 KGHSH and CDR2 LQKENI come from the germline V gene. V lost 6 bases and J lost 5; bases outside the gene matches: 5. The CDR3 loop spans 14 amino acids. Sequencing was performed on PBMCs. The chain couples TRBV18 to TRBJ2-3; 10 bases map to TRBD2. This sequence originates from a man aged 30 to 39 in good health and CMV-seronegative. CDR3 region: CASSFGTSVDTQYF. The DNA for the CDR3 is TGTGCCAGCTCTTTCGGGACTAGCGTAGATACGCAGTATTTT.